Following are 6 T cell receptor beta chains from one sample sequenced in a study of cytomegalovirus exposure and HLA in healthy donors. Primers included in the PCR were 60 Vbeta and 13 Jbeta primers. The data were produced by immunoSEQ multiplex PCR, yet TCRdb's version contains in-frame clones alone and is incomplete. The data hold 150,000 to 200,000 clones, with roughly 84% observed a single time. The sample was PBMCs. The receptors originated from a young woman in good health and CMV-seronegative.

This chain joins TRBV5-6 and TRBJ1-1; weak D call: TRBD1 (5 bases). Germline-derived CDR1 and CDR2 are SGHDT and YYEEEE. The CDR3 loop spans 14 amino acids. V gave up 6 bases and J gave up 2 bases, with 14 bases separating them. The CDR3 loop reads CASIRTNVNTEAFF. The CDR3 region has the DNA TGTGCCAGCATCAGGACAAATGTAAACACTGAAGCTTTCTTT.

CDR3 loop: CASSVDAGAYNEQFF. In nucleotides, the CDR3 is TGTGCCAGCAGCGTAGACGCGGGGGCCTACAATGAGCAGTTCTTC. The chain employs TRBV9 and TRBJ2-1, with TRBD2 identical over 7 bases. Losses at the gene ends were 0 bases for V and 2 bases for J; bases not matched to a gene: 2. The CDR3 sequence is 15 residues long. The germline gives CDR1 SGDLS, CDR2 YYNGEE.

J is TRBJ1-1 and V is TRBV6-5, with a tentative D call TRBD1 (6 bases). The CDR3 extends over 14 amino acids. The V end lost 4 bases, the J end lost 4 bases, and 13 bases lay between the germline ends. CDR1 is MNHEY, CDR2 SVGAGI, per germline. CDR3 in amino acids: CASSSREGVTEAFF. CDR3 sequence (DNA): TGTGCCAGCAGTTCCCGGGAGGGGGTCACTGAAGCTTTCTTT.

The rearrangement uses TRBV9 and TRBJ2-5, with 15 bases fitting TRBD2. The assigned J gene may be wrong: the sequence end matches TRBJ2-7 better. This CDR3 is built from 15 residues. Per the germline V gene, CDR1 is SGDLS and CDR2 is YYNGEE. Here the CDR3 reads CASSAPGLAGGEQYF. CDR3 in DNA: TGTGCCAGCAGCGCTCCGGGACTAGCGGGGGGCGAGCAGTACTTC.

The chain carries TRBV29-1 and TRBJ1-4; D gene unclear. This CDR3 has 13 residues. CDR1 is SQVTM, CDR2 ANQGSEA, per germline. Trimming stripped 4 bases from V and 3 bases from J, with 9 bases between. The CDR3 here is CSVAVMSNEKLFF. DNA for the CDR3: TGCAGCGTTGCAGTCATGTCTAATGAAAAACTGTTTTTT.

V usage is TRBV9 and J usage is TRBJ2-7; TRBD1 matches 11 bases. Germline CDR1 reads SGDLS; CDR2 reads YYNGEE. This CDR3 is 13 amino acids long. Germline trimming cut 2 bases from V and 5 bases from J; bases unmatched to any gene: 0. CDR3 residues: CASSVGQGDEQYF. The CDR3 region has the DNA TGTGCCAGCAGCGTGGGACAGGGGGACGAGCAGTACTTC.